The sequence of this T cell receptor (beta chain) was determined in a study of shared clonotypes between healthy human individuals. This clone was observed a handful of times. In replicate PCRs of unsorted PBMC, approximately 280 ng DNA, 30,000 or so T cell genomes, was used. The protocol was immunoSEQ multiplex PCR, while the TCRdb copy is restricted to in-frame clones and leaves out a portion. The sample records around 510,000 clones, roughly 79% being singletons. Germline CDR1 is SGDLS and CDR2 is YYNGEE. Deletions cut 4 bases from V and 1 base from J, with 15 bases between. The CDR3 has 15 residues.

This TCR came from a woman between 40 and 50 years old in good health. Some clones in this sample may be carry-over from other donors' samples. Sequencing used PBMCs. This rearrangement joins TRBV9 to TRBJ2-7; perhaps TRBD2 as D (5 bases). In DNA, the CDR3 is TGTGCCAGCAGCCCCCCCTTGGGGAGTTCCTACGAGCAGTACTTC. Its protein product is CASSPPLGSSYEQYF. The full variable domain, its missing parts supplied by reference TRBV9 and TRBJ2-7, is DSGVTQTPKHLITATGQRVTLRCSPRSGDLSVYWYQQSLDQGLQFLIQYYNGEERAKGNILERFSAQQFPDLHSELNLSSLELGDSALYFCASSPPLGSSYEQYFGPGTRLTVT.